This T cell receptor (beta chain) was sequenced in a study of cytotoxic CD8 clonotypes in ibrutinib-treated CLL. Study-level results: Ibrutinib response saw clonality rise, and progression saw it return toward baseline.

This clone was seen a handful of times. Its antigen remains unidentified. Profiled with immunoSEQ multiplex PCR; TCRdb holds only in-frame clones, not every one. Of 200,000 to 250,000 clones listed, 75% to 80% are singletons. V lost 2 bases, J lost 3 bases, and 2 bases stayed unmatched. The CDR3 loop spans 14 amino acids. Germline V gene sequence: CDR1 SGHTA, CDR2 FQGNSA. This chain uses TRBV7-2 with TRBJ2-7, with 9 bases lining up with TRBD2. This sequence originates from a human donor with chronic lymphocytic leukemia. The sequencing here drew on PBMCs, taken after 12 months of ibrutinib treatment. The chain's CDR3 is CASSLLAGIYEQYF. The CDR3 DNA reads as TGTGCCAGCAGCTTACTAGCGGGGATCTACGAGCAGTACTTC.